A selection of T cell receptor beta chains follows, all from one sample in a study of blood T cell repertoires in COVID-19. Only in-frame clones appear in the TCRdb table, and some are missing; sequencing was by immunoSEQ multiplex PCR. This table has approximately 200,000 clones, more than 70% appearing once. The sequenced material came from PBMCs or T cells enriched from blood (not recorded which). Receptors originate from a woman aged 40 to 49 with acute COVID-19. The conserved cysteine and the conserved F or W are not part of the CDR3 here. A D gene is named only where the DNA matches it firmly.

v_gene	j_gene	d_gene	CDR3aa
TRBV25-1	TRBJ2-7	TRBD2	ASRNSGGPNYEQY
TRBV29-1	TRBJ1-2	-	STAGDRYGYT
TRBV24-1	TRBJ2-2	-	ATSPGGRRSNTGELF
TRBV2	TRBJ1-1	-	ASSEQGAGTEAF
TRBV7-3	TRBJ2-1	-	ASRVDFGSEQF
TRBV27	TRBJ1-1	-	ASSNRAWMNTEAF
TRBV30	TRBJ1-5	-	AWSVRRGSIQPQH
TRBV28	TRBJ1-1	TRBD1	ASNGRGLRAF
TRBV19	TRBJ2-3	TRBD2	ASSIRSGVAGRGTDTQY
TRBV19	TRBJ1-5	TRBD1	ASSRDRGNQPQH
TRBV4-2	TRBJ1-5	-	ASSQGRQVGDNQPQH
TRBV29-1	TRBJ2-2	TRBD1	SAASGTGYDGELF
TRBV19	TRBJ1-6	-	ASSSSGQLNSPLH
TRBV7-2	TRBJ2-1	TRBD2	ASSLVAGDNEQF
TRBV27	TRBJ1-2	TRBD1	ASSPTGLSFNYGYT
TRBV18	TRBJ1-5	-	ASSPGEGGQPQH